This passage covers 5 T cell receptor beta chains from one sample sequenced in a study of blood T cell repertoires in COVID-19. Repertoires were generated with immunoSEQ multiplex PCR, while TCRdb's copy carries only in-frame clones and drops some. The data show about 270,000 clones, around nine tenths seen once. The sample taken for sequencing was peripheral blood. The origin of the receptors is a man between 40 and 49 years old with active or convalescent COVID-19.

The J gene is TRBJ2-3, the V gene TRBV24-1; TRBD1 matches 9 bases. The CDR3 loop spans 15 amino acids. The germline V gene has CDR1 KGHDR and CDR2 SFDVKD. V gave up 10 bases and J gave up 4 bases; unmatched junction bases: 11. As DNA, the CDR3 is TGTGCCACAGGGTGGGGACAGGGAGACGCAGATACGCAGTATTTT. Protein: CATGWGQGDADTQYF.

Here the CDR3 DNA reads TGTGCCAGCAGCCCCCAGGGAGATACGCAGTATTTT. As protein: CASSPQGDTQYF. The rearrangement links TRBV27 to TRBJ2-3, with D possibly matching TRBD1 (5 bases). With 6 bases removed from V and 5 bases from J, the gap between germline ends came to 9 bases. Germline loops: CDR1 MNHEY, CDR2 SMNVEV (reference sequence). The CDR3 length is 12 residues.

The V call is TRBV3-1 (or the pseudogene TRBV3-2), the J call TRBJ1-2; TRBD1 is a possible D gene (6 bases). There are 16 residues in the CDR3. Germline-derived CDR1 and CDR2 are LGHDT and YNNKEL (reference sequence). The V end lost 0 bases, the J end lost 2 bases, and 13 bases lay between the germline ends. The CDR3 loop reads CASSQDPRDINYGYTF. CDR3 DNA sequence: TGTGCCAGCAGCCAAGATCCCAGGGACATCAACTATGGCTACACCTTC.

The chain couples TRBV6-5 to TRBJ2-7, with TRBD1 identical over 12 bases. J lost 5 bases, V lost 5 bases, and 7 bases had no gene match. The CDR3 spans 15 residues. CDR1 and CDR2 (germline): MNHEY, SVGAGI. DNA for the CDR3: TGTGCCAGCAGTACCCGGGACAGGGGGCAGGACGAGCAGTACTTC. This codes for CASSTRDRGQDEQYF.

This chain connects TRBV7-9 to TRBJ2-5, with D uncertain. The V gene's germline CDR1 is SEHNR and CDR2 FQNEAQ (reference sequence). The length of the CDR3 is 11 residues. V was shortened by 5 bases and J by 4 bases, with 5 bases between the two germline ends. This chain's CDR3 is CASSPLETQYF. The CDR3 coding sequence is TGTGCCAGCAGCCCTCTAGAGACCCAGTACTTC. Filled out from reference TRBV7-9 and TRBJ2-5, the complete variable domain reads DTGVSQNPRHKITKRGQNVTFRCDPISEHNRLYWYRQTLGQGPEFLTYFQNEAQLEKSRLLSDRFSAERPKGSFSTLEIQRTEQGDSAMYLCASSPLETQYFGPGTRLLVL.